The text below deals with one TCR beta chain. Antigen: not known. The CDR3 is 14 residues long. The V end was cut by 7 bases, the J end by 5 bases, with 14 bases between. The germline CDR1 and CDR2 sequences are MNHNS and SASEGT. Autoimmune disease history or systemic immunosuppression led to patient exclusion. The data derive from a study of OX40 agonist ivuxolimab in advanced cancers. Study-level points and caveats: Clonal expansion by week 6 occurred in CD4+ and CD8+ blood T cells (at 0.1 to 3.0 mg/kg).

The repertoire was sequenced with immunoSEQ multiplex PCR; TCRdb's copy has only in-frame clones and lacks some. The sample has around 43,000 clones, around 86% seen once. The material was CD4+ or CD8+ T cells sorted from blood, obtained in a trial of the OX40 agonist ivuxolimab. This chain joins TRBV6-1 and TRBJ1-4; D gene unclear. This TCR came from an adult with an advanced solid tumor such as melanoma, head and neck, liver or kidney cancer. The CDR3 is CASMVRGLNEKLFF. In nucleotides, the CDR3 is TGTGCCAGCATGGTCCGAGGGCTAAATGAAAAACTGTTTTTT.